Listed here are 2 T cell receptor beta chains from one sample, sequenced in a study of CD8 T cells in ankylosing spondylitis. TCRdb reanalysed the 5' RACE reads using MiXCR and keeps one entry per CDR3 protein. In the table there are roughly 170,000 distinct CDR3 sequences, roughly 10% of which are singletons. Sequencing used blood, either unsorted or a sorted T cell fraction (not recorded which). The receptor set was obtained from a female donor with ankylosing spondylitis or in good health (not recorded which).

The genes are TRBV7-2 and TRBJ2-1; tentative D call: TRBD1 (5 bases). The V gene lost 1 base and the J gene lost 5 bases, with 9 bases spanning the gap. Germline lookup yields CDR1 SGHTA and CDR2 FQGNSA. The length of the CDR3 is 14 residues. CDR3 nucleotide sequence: TGTGCCAGCAGCTTAGAACAGGACGACAATGAGCAGTTCTTC. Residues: CASSLEQDDNEQFF.

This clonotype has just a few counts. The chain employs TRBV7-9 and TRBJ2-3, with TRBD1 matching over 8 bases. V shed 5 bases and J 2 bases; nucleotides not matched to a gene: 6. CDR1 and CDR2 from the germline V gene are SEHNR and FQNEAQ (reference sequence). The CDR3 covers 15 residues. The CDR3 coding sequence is TGTGCCAGCAGCCTCGCGGGACAGGCCACAGATACGCAGTATTTT. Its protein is CASSLAGQATDTQYF. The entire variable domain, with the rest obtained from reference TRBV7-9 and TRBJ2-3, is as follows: DTGVSQNPRHKITKRGQNVTFRCDPISEHNRLYWYRQTLGQGPEFLTYFQNEAQLEKSRLLSDRFSAERPKGSFSTLEIQRTEQGDSAMYLCASSLAGQATDTQYFGPGTRLTVL.